The present TCR beta chain was sequenced within a study of spatial heterogeneity in lung cancer (dated by TCRdb to the late 2010s). Study-level background: Samples were obtained from roughly 72 patients with early-stage, untreated non-small cell lung cancer from the lung TRACERx cohort. Follow-up PBMC samples were sequenced whenever available, with a median time to follow-up of approximately two years after resection. The study quantitatively compared TCR alpha and beta repertoires across multiple tumor regions, matched nontumor lung and blood in non-small cell lung cancer. Beta-chain transcripts were consistently detected in greater numbers than alpha-chain transcripts, which likely reflects a higher abundance of beta-chain transcripts. TCR repertoire features were related to nonsynonymous mutation counts determined by whole-exome sequencing of tumor tissue. At surgery, hundreds of tumor regions, roughly 62 matched nontumor lung samples and 56 PBMC samples were TCR-sequenced for both alpha and beta chains. In the raw uncorrected reads, each unique combination of TCR and UMI appeared more than ten times on average.

The time point label corresponds to: blood at routine non-recurrence follow-up after resection. Whole RNA extracted from tumor and nontumor lung tissue, or from cryopreserved PBMC samples, was used for TCR sequencing without cell sorting. Patients were selected for TCR sequencing only if sufficient RNA was available from at least two tumor regions. The protocol used for the library was 5' RACE. Sequencing took place on a NextSeq 500. To allow correction of PCR and sequencing errors, the TCR library protocol tagged every TCR cDNA molecule with a unique molecular identifier. The authors' pipeline ran thus. TCR identification, UMI-based error correction and CDR3 extraction were all carried out with Decombinator tools. TCRs above a frequency of 2 per 1,000, corresponding to the top 1% of the tumor frequency distribution, were defined as expanded. Renyi diversity was calculated using the R vegan package after each repertoire was subsampled 100 times to 5,000 TCRs. To build CDR3 similarity networks, amino acid triplet string-kernel similarity was used, and CDR3s were connected when their pairwise similarity was above 0.82. Clones were called with MiXCR by TCRdb after fastp trimmed the public reads at Q25, and only in-frame beta chains were retained. A single entry per CDR3 protein holds the most common genes and DNA from its merged rows. The V and J calls shown here were made by TCRdb, not taken from the authors' results. Across this sample there are 25,000 or so distinct CDR3 sequences, with more than 4.5% seen only once. Of the sample, approximately 24% falls within the top ten clones.

Paper-wide results and their limitations: Ubiquitous expanded tumor TCRs showed up in blood more often at tumor resection than at routine follow-up. Additional single-cell paired TCR alpha and beta sequencing was considered necessary to confirm, at a functional level, the hypothesis that regional TCRs recognize regional mutations. Comparisons of baseline and follow-up blood repertoires included only about 15 patients.

This clonotype showed up many times. This clone's antigen is unknown. Per-base quality was not reported, and no clone a single base away is much larger than it. Reading the germline V gene gives CDR1 ENHRY and CDR2 SYGVKD. Here V drops 4 bases and J drops 7 bases, and the junction holds 10 bases not matched to any gene. CDR3 length: 15 amino acids, cysteine to phenylalanine. The sequence is cut down to CDR3 DNA, 45 bases in frame from base 1. The sequenced sample was PBMCs, obtained at follow-up. The rearrangement joined TRBV10-3 to TRBJ2-1; the central 7 bases match TRBD1. The sequence derives from a female donor with early-stage non-small cell lung cancer. The DNA reads TGTGCCATCAGTGGAAACAGGGGATTAAAGAATGAGCAGTTCTTC. The resulting protein is CAISGNRGLKNEQFF.